The 23 T cell receptor beta chains reported below all come from one sample, sequenced in a study of blood T cell repertoires in COVID-19. Data came from immunoSEQ multiplex PCR; TCRdb stores just in-frame clones and leaves some out. In the table there are approximately 210,000 clones, around four fifths of which are singletons. Sample: peripheral blood. The source is a woman between 70 and 85 years old with active or convalescent COVID-19.

The genes are TRBV5-5 and TRBJ2-7; D may be TRBD2 (7 bases). Germline V gives CDR1 SGHKS, CDR2 YYEKEE (reference sequence). V lost 5 bases, J lost 1 base, and 16 bases lay in between. The CDR3 is 15 amino acids. This CDR3 reads CASSFLRGGSYEQYF. CDR3 in DNA: TGTGCCAGCAGTTTTCTAAGGGGGGGTTCCTACGAGCAGTACTTC.

The rearrangement links TRBV7-2 to TRBJ2-3, with D possibly TRBD2 on 6 matching bases. V lost 4 bases and J 2 bases, leaving 10 bases between the germline ends. Germline CDR1 and CDR2: SGHTA and FQGNSA. This CDR3 comprises 14 residues. CDR3 DNA sequence: TGTGCCAGCAGCTCGCGGGGTTACACAGATACGCAGTATTTT. Its protein product is CASSSRGYTDTQYF.

The gene calls are TRBV6-5 and TRBJ1-1; possible D gene TRBD1, 5 bases. This CDR3 is built from 15 residues. V was cut by 0 bases and J by 6 bases, with 14 bases left in between. The V gene's germline CDR1 is MNHEY and CDR2 SVGAGI. CDR3 coding DNA: TGTGCCAGCAGTTACTCGTGGCAGGGTGCGGCTGAAGCTTTCTTT. Its protein is CASSYSWQGAAEAFF.

The gene calls are TRBV19 and TRBJ2-1; 16 nucleotides match TRBD2. Trimming removed 3 bases from V and 6 bases from J; junction bases left unmatched: 14. CDR1 is LNHDA, CDR2 SQIVND, per germline (reference sequence). The length of the CDR3 is 20 residues. CDR3 loop: CASSIDGTSGRAVALNEQFF. Written as DNA, the CDR3 is TGTGCCAGTAGTATTGATGGGACTAGCGGGAGGGCCGTGGCCCTCAATGAGCAGTTCTTC.

This clone appeared a few times. The chain has TRBV6-5 and TRBJ1-5; TRBD1 is a possible D gene (6 bases). V was clipped by 6 bases and J by 0 bases, with 9 bases between them. This CDR3 region has 14 residues. Germline loops: CDR1 MNHEY, CDR2 SVGAGI. This CDR3 is CASRRDNSNQPQHF. The CDR3 region has the DNA TGTGCCAGCAGGAGGGACAATAGCAATCAGCCCCAGCATTTT.

This clone was observed a single time. The CDR3 DNA reads TGTGCCTGGGGGCGGGGATCTCCGAATGAAAAACTGTTTTTT. This codes for CAWGRGSPNEKLFF. The chain links TRBV30 to TRBJ1-4; D uncertain. Germline V gives CDR1 GTSNPN, CDR2 SVGIG (reference sequence). V was cut by 5 bases and J by 5 bases, with 15 bases left in between. The CDR3 has 14 residues.

The J gene is TRBJ1-6, the V gene TRBV6-5, with TRBD1 identical over 8 bases. The germline V gene has CDR1 MNHEY and CDR2 SVGAGI. The V gene end was trimmed by 9 bases and the J gene end by 7 bases; junction bases not matched to a gene: 11. The CDR3 is made up of 15 amino acids. Here the CDR3 DNA reads TGTGCCAGGCAGGGGGCTAGTGGGTTCAATTCACCCCTCCACTTT. Translation: CARQGASGFNSPLHF.

The rearrangement uses TRBV19 and TRBJ1-2; 8 bases are a match to TRBD1. Germline values: CDR1 LNHDA, CDR2 SQIVND (reference sequence). There are 12 residues in the CDR3. Unmatched junction bases numbered 3, after V lost 6 bases and J lost 6 bases. The CDR3: CASSRQGNGYTF. The CDR3 nucleotides read TGTGCCAGTAGCCGACAGGGGAATGGCTACACCTTC. Full variable domain (outside the CDR3, taken from reference TRBV19 and TRBJ1-2): DGGITQSPKYLFRKEGQNVTLSCEQNLNHDAMYWYRQDPGQGLRLIYYSQIVNDFQKGDIAEGYSVSREKKESFPLTVTSAQKNPTAFYLCASSRQGNGYTFGSGTRLTVV.

The genes are TRBV5-1 and TRBJ2-3, with 12 bases identical to TRBD2. Germline CDR1 reads SGHRS; CDR2 reads YFSETQ. The J segment lost 2 bases and the V segment lost 0 bases, leaving 4 bases of the junction unmatched. This CDR3 comprises 17 residues. The CDR3 DNA reads TGCGCCAGCAGCTTGGTGGCTAGCGGGAGGGACACAGATACGCAGTATTTT. Protein sequence: CASSLVASGRDTDTQYF.

Remarks on this clone: Compared with germline, one end of the junction differs, possibly owing to a read error. This chain connects TRBV10-1 to TRBJ2-7, with 7 bases that match TRBD2. From germline, CDR1 is WNHNN and CDR2 SYGVQD (reference sequence). The CDR3 loop spans 13 amino acids. CDR3 sequence (DNA): TGCGCCAGCAGTGAGTCCGGGGCGGGGGTTCTACACTTC. It codes for CASSESGAGVLHF.

The gene calls are TRBV29-1 and TRBJ2-7; 8 bases agree with TRBD1. Unmatched junction bases numbered 14, after V lost 8 bases and J lost 5 bases. The CDR3 consists of 14 residues. The germline V gene encodes CDR1 SQVTM and CDR2 ANQGSEA. The CDR3 DNA reads TGCAGCACCCCTGGACAGGGAAATTCAAACGAGCAGTACTTC. It encodes CSTPGQGNSNEQYF.

This chain uses TRBV11-2 with TRBJ2-5; D is possibly TRBD1 (6 bases). The V gene's germline CDR1 is SGHAT and CDR2 FQNNGV. V was cut by 2 bases and J by 5 bases, with 9 bases left in between. This CDR3 comprises 13 residues. The CDR3 region has the DNA TGTGCCAGCAGCTTATGGGGGCAGGAGACCCAGTACTTC. This translates into CASSLWGQETQYF.

This chain uses TRBV29-1 with TRBJ2-5; D gene unclear. Germline CDR1 SQVTM, CDR2 ANQGSEA. This CDR3 is built from 12 residues. V was clipped by 7 bases and J by 2 bases, with 11 bases between them. For the CDR3, the DNA is TGCAGCGCCTCCCCAACACAAGAGACCCAGTACTTC. Amino acid sequence: CSASPTQETQYF.

The rearrangement uses TRBV9 and TRBJ2-3, with 7 nucleotides matching TRBD2. Germline V CDR1 and CDR2: SGDLS, YYNGEE. The CDR3 runs to 15 residues. V was clipped by 0 bases and J by 3 bases; unmatched bases: 4. The CDR3 reads CASSVDGRSTDTQYF. Here the CDR3 DNA reads TGTGCCAGCAGCGTAGACGGGAGGAGTACAGATACGCAGTATTTT.

This clone has only a few counts. V gene TRBV7-8 combines with J gene TRBJ2-1; TRBD2 matches 8 bases. The CDR3 runs 16 residues. Germline V gives CDR1 SGHVS, CDR2 FQNEAQ. The V and J ends lost 6 bases and 1 base, in that order; junction bases with no gene match: 8. The CDR3 region is CASSFSGAQSYNEQFF. CDR3 coding DNA: TGTGCCAGCAGTTTTAGCGGGGCTCAATCCTACAATGAGCAGTTCTTC. Using reference TRBV7-8 and TRBJ2-1 for the parts outside the CDR3, the full variable domain is GAGVSQSPRYKVAKRGQDVALRCDPISGHVSLFWYQQALGQGPEFLTYFQNEAQLDKSGLPSDRFFAERPEGSVSTLKIQRTQQEDSAVYLCASSFSGAQSYNEQFFGPGTRLTVL.

This sequence joins TRBV15 and TRBJ1-1; 11 bases fit TRBD1. The germline CDR1 and CDR2 sequences are LNHNV and YYDKDF (reference sequence). The V segment lost 6 bases and the J segment 2 bases; nucleotides outside the gene matches: 5. The CDR3 contains 15 residues. CDR3 bases: TGTGCCACCAGTAGGGGGACAGGGGGTAACACTGAAGCTTTCTTT. Translated, it gives CATSRGTGGNTEAFF.

This chain joins TRBV9 and TRBJ2-5; 9 bases map to TRBD1. The germline V gene has CDR1 SGDLS and CDR2 YYNGEE. V gave up 3 bases and J gave up 4 bases; unmatched junction bases: 10. The length of the CDR3 is 16 residues. The CDR3 DNA reads as TGTGCCAGCAGCGCCCCCACAGGGGGCGGGGGAGAGACCCAGTACTTC. This translates into CASSAPTGGGGETQYF.

V gene TRBV28 combines with J gene TRBJ2-7, with TRBD2 matching over 7 bases. The germline V gene encodes CDR1 MDHEN and CDR2 SYDVKM. The CDR3 loop spans 18 amino acids. V dropped 3 bases and J dropped 0; count of bases not matched to a gene: 14. CDR3 amino acids: CASSFRSGWRDYSYEQYF. In DNA form, the CDR3 reads TGTGCCAGCAGTTTCCGGTCAGGTTGGCGGGACTACTCCTACGAGCAGTACTTC.

The count of this clone is one. This chain joins TRBV18 and TRBJ1-1; 7 nucleotides match TRBD1. V lost 3 bases to trimming and J lost 4 bases; unmatched junction nucleotides: 2. The germline V gene encodes CDR1 KGHSH and CDR2 LQKENI. The CDR3 runs 13 residues. CDR3 residues: CASSPQGGTEAFF. In DNA, the CDR3 is TGTGCCAGCTCACCCCAGGGGGGCACTGAAGCTTTCTTT.

The chain carries TRBV27 and TRBJ1-2, with D possibly being TRBD1 (5 bases). The CDR3 sequence is 17 residues long. In germline, CDR1 is MNHEY, CDR2 SMNVEV (reference sequence). Trimming stripped 5 bases from V and 4 bases from J, with 23 bases between. Written as DNA, the CDR3 is TGTGCCAGCAGTCCCAGCCCCCTTAGACAGTTAATCTATGGCTACACCTTC. The encoded protein is CASSPSPLRQLIYGYTF.

This clone was observed a handful of times. In DNA form, the CDR3 reads TGTGCCACCCGGAACAGGGTGCAGGACTATGGCTACACCTTC. It translates to CATRNRVQDYGYTF. This sequence joins TRBV10-3 and TRBJ1-2; a weak D match, TRBD1 (6 bases). From germline, CDR1 is ENHRY and CDR2 SYGVKD. Trimming removed 10 bases from V and 3 bases from J, with 18 bases in between. CDR3 length: 14 amino acids.

The rearrangement uses TRBV27 and TRBJ1-2, with TRBD1 identical over 7 bases. With 3 bases clipped from V and 2 bases from J, the junction kept 18 bases outside the gene matches. The CDR3 totals 19 residues. Germline CDR1 reads MNHEY; CDR2 reads SMNVEV (reference sequence). CDR3 amino acids: CASSFRVRDSFFSNYGYTF. For the CDR3, the DNA is TGTGCCAGCAGTTTCCGAGTCCGGGACAGTTTCTTTTCCAACTATGGCTACACCTTC.

V gene TRBV11-2 combines with J gene TRBJ2-5, with TRBD2 as a possible D gene (6 bases). Trimming cost V 0 bases and J 7 bases, with 30 bases left between them. This CDR3 comprises 20 residues. Germline assignment: CDR1 SGHAT and CDR2 FQNNGV. In DNA, the CDR3 is TGTGCCAGCAGCTTAGATGCGGAATACCCAGGGTCAACGGGGCGGGGGACCCAGTACTTC. Translation gives CASSLDAEYPGSTGRGTQYF.